A selection of T cell receptor beta chains follows, all from one sample in a study of cytomegalovirus exposure and HLA in healthy donors. TCRdb's copy holds only in-frame clones and misses some; the assay was immunoSEQ multiplex PCR. This table holds fewer than 150,000 clones, 80% found once. The sequenced material came from PBMCs. These receptor sequences come from a man aged 25 to 40 in good health. The conserved cysteine and the conserved F or W are not part of the CDR3 here.

TRBJ1-2 | TRBV20-1 | SAETGYGYT
TRBJ2-1 | TRBV30 | AWSGTGTYNEQL
TRBJ1-2 | TRBV27 | ASSPSAGVNGYT
TRBJ2-7 | TRBV10-1 | ASSDRLGSVDEQY
TRBJ1-1 | TRBV6-5 | ASSYSITQVNTEAF
TRBJ1-6 | TRBV14 | ASSQTGHNSPLH
TRBJ2-2 | TRBV6-1 | ASSGQGRASNTGELF
TRBJ1-2 | TRBV28 | ASGPNYGYT
TRBJ2-3 | TRBV29-1 | SATGGFGRELTDTQY
TRBJ2-7 | TRBV7-9 | SSSPPFPQQY
TRBJ2-6 | TRBV25-1 | ATRGSGANVLT
TRBJ2-3 | TRBV28 | ASTPQRTTSTDTQY
TRBJ2-3 | TRBV30 | AWSVRGIPTDTQY
TRBJ2-3 | TRBV10-3 | AISGSSGSGTDTQY
TRBJ2-3 | TRBV19 | ASSIGGTGTPDTQY
TRBJ2-7 | TRBV6-1 | ASSVLVELYEQY
TRBJ2-1 | TRBV13 | ASSFSRFRGNNEQF
TRBJ1-2 | TRBV7-9 | ASAMSDYGYT
TRBJ2-3 | TRBV11-2 | ASSLQRFTDTQY
TRBJ1-1 | TRBV13 | ASTSGGAGATEAF
TRBJ2-2 | TRBV6-5 | ASRDSGSGELF
TRBJ2-1 | TRBV7-6 | ASSLGSGQRGGEQF
TRBJ2-7 | TRBV18 | ASSPPRTRKAYEQY
TRBJ2-1 | TRBV2 | ASSGGGGKDYNEQF
TRBJ2-4 | TRBV28 | ASSQSDDIQY
TRBJ1-4 | TRBV28 | ASSNSRGTVGEKLF
TRBJ1-3 | TRBV7-9 | SSSVNTQGAGNTIY
TRBJ1-2 | TRBV30 | AWSTGVRNYGYT
. | TRBV20-1 | SARGRGQH
TRBJ2-1 | TRBV27 | ASSLRWDSVYNEQF
TRBJ1-1 | TRBV10-3 | AISVGQMNTEAF
TRBJ2-7 | TRBV5-8 | ASSFSRQGVDYEQY
TRBJ2-1 | TRBV19 | ASSIGEAGSYNEQF
TRBJ1-1 | TRBV7-6 | ASSLSGTGATEAF
TRBJ2-7 | TRBV18 | ASSPEGGRAGEQY
TRBJ2-3 | TRBV7-8 | ASSREGLAHSTDTQY
TRBJ2-7 | TRBV28 | ASSVGLADAYEQY
TRBJ1-5 | TRBV7-3 | ASSSDGNQPQH
TRBJ2-1 | TRBV25-1 | ASSDHIRTANEQF
TRBJ2-3 | TRBV7-9 | SSSPSPDTQY